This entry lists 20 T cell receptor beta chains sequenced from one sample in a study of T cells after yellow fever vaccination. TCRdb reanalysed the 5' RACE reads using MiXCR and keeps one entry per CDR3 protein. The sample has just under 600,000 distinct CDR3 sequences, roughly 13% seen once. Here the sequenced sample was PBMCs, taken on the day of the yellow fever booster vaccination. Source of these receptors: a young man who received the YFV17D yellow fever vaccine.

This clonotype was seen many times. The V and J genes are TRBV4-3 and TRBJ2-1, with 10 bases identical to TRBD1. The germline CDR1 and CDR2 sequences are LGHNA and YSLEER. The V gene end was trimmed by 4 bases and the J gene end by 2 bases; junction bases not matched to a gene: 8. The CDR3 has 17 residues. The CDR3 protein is CASSRYGTGVPYNEQFF. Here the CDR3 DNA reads TGCGCCAGCAGCCGATACGGGACAGGGGTACCCTACAATGAGCAGTTCTTC.

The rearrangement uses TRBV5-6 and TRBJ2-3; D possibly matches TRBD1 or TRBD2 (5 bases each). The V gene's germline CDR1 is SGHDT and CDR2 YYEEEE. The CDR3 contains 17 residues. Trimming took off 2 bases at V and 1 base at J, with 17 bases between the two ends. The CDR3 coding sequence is TGTGCCAGCAGCTTTTCACTGCGAGGGGTTGGCACAGATACGCAGTATTTT. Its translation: CASSFSLRGVGTDTQYF.

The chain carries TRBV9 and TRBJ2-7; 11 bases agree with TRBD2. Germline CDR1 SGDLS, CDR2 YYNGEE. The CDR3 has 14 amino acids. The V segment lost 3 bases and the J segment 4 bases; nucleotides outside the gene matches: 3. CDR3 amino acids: CASSASGRPYEQYF. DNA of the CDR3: TGTGCCAGCAGCGCTAGCGGGAGGCCGTACGAGCAGTACTTC.

The CDR3 spells CASSGNRGGGNEQFF. Written as DNA, the CDR3 is TGTGCCAGCAGTGGAAACAGGGGAGGGGGCAATGAGCAGTTCTTC. The chain recombines TRBV2 with TRBJ2-1; D is perhaps TRBD1 or TRBD2 (7 bases each). The CDR3 totals 15 residues. The V end lost 4 bases, the J end lost 6 bases, and 16 bases lay between the germline ends. Germline V lookup: CDR1 SNHLY, CDR2 FYNNEI.

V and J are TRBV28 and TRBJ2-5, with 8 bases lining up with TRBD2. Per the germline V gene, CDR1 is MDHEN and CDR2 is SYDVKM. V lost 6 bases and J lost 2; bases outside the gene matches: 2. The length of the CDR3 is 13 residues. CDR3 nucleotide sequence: TGTGCCAGCAGGGGCGGGGGGCAAGAGACCCAGTACTTC. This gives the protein CASRGGGQETQYF.

The CDR3 DNA reads as TGCAGCAGCGGCGAATTGGTGAACACTGAAGCTTTCTTT. Protein sequence: CSSGELVNTEAFF. This sequence joins TRBV29-1 and TRBJ1-1; D unclear. This CDR3 is 13 amino acids long. Germline CDR1 reads SQVTM; CDR2 reads ANQGSEA. V was pared by 8 bases and J by 0 bases, with 13 bases between.

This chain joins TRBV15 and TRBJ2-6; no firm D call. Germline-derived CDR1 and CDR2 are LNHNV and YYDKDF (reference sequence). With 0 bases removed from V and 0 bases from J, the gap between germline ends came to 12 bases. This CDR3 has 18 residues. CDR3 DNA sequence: TGTGCCACCAGCAGAGATACGAGAGTCCCCTCTGGGGCCAACGTCCTGACTTTC. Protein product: CATSRDTRVPSGANVLTF.

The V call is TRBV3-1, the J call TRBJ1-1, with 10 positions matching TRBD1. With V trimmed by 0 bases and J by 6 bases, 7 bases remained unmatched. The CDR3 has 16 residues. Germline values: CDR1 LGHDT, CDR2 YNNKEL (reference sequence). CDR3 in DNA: TGTGCCAGCAGCCAAGAGACAGGGGGCCATATGGCTGAAGCTTTCTTT. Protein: CASSQETGGHMAEAFF.

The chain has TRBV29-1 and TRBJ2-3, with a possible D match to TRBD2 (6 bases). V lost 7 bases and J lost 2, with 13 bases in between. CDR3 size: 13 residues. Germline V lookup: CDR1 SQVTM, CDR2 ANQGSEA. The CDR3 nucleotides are TGCAGCGGTGACCCGCGGGACACAGATACGCAGTATTTT. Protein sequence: CSGDPRDTDTQYF.

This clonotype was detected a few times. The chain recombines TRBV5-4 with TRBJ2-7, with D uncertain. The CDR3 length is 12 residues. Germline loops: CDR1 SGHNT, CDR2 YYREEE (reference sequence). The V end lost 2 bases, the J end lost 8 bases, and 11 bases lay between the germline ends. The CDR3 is CASSLNVGKQYF. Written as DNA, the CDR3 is TGTGCCAGCAGCTTAAATGTGGGTAAGCAGTACTTC. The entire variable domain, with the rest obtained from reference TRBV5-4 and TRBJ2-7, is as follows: ETGVTQSPTHLIKTRGQQVTLRCSSQSGHNTVSWYQQALGQGPQFIFQYYREEENGRGNFPPRFSGLQFPNYSSELNVNALELDDSALYLCASSLNVGKQYFGPGTRLTVT.

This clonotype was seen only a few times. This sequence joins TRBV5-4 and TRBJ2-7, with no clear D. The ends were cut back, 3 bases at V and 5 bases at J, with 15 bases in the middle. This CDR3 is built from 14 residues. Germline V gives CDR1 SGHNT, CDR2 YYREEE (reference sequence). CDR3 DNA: TGTGCCAGCAGCTACCCTCCCCAGTCCAACGAGCAGTACTTC. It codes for CASSYPPQSNEQYF.

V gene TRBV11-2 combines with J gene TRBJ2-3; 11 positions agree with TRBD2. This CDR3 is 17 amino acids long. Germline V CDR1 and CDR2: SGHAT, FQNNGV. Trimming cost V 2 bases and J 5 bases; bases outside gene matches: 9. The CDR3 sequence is CASSLSPLAGAGDTQYF. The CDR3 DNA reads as TGTGCCAGCAGCTTATCCCCACTAGCGGGAGCGGGAGATACGCAGTATTTT.

The CDR3 bases are TGTGCCACCAGTGACCCCCAGGGCGGACCTAGCTCCTACAATGAGCAGTTCTTC. The encoded protein is CATSDPQGGPSSYNEQFF. The chain is built from TRBV24-1 and TRBJ2-1; the D gene is possibly TRBD1 (5 bases). CDR3 length: 18 residues. CDR1 and CDR2 (germline): KGHDR, SFDVKD. V gave up 4 bases and J gave up 0 bases, with 18 bases separating them.

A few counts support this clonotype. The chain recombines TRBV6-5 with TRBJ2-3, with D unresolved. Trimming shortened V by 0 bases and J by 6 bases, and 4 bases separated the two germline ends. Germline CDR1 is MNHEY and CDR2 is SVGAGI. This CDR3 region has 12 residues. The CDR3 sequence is CASSYSWDTQYF. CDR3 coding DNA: TGTGCCAGCAGTTACTCGTGGGATACGCAGTATTTT.

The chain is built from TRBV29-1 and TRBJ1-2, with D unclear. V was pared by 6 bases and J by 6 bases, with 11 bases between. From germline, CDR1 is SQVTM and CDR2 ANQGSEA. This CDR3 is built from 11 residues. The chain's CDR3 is CSVPPEHGYTF. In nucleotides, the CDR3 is TGCAGCGTCCCACCTGAACATGGCTACACCTTC.

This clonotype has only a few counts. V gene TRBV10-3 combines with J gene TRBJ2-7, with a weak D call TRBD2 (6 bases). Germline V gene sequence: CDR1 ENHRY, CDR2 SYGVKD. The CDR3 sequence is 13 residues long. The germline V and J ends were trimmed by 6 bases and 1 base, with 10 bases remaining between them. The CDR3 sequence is CAIRLAASYEQYF. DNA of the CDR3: TGTGCCATCAGATTAGCGGCATCCTACGAGCAGTACTTC.

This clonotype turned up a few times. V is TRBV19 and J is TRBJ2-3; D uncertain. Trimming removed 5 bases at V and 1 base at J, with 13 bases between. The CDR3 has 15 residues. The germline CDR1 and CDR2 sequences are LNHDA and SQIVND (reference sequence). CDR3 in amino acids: CASSVSSWGTDTQYF. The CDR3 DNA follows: TGTGCCAGTAGTGTATCTTCGTGGGGCACAGATACGCAGTATTTT. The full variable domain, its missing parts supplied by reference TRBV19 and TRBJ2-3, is DGGITQSPKYLFRKEGQNVTLSCEQNLNHDAMYWYRQDPGQGLRLIYYSQIVNDFQKGDIAEGYSVSREKKESFPLTVTSAQKNPTAFYLCASSVSSWGTDTQYFGPGTRLTVL.

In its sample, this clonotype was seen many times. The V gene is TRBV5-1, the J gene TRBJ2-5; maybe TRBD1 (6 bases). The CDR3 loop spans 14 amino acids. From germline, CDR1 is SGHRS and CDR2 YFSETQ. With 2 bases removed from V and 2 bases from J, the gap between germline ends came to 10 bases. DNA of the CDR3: TGCGCCAGCAGCTTCCCGGACAGACAAGAGACCCAGTACTTC. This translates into CASSFPDRQETQYF.

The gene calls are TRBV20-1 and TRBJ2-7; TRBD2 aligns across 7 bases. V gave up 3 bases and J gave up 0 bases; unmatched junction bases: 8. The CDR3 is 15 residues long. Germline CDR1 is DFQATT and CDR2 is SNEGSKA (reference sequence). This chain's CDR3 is CSASVGTTYSYEQYF. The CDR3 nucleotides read TGCAGTGCTAGTGTCGGGACTACCTACTCCTACGAGCAGTACTTC.

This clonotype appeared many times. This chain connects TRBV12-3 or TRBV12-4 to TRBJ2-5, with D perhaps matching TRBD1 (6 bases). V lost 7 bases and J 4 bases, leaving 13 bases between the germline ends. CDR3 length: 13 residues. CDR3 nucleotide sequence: TGTGCCAGCAAGTTGGGGGCCGGAGAGACCCAGTACTTC. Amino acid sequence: CASKLGAGETQYF.